Listed below are T cell receptor beta chains from one sample, sequenced in a study of blood T cell repertoires in COVID-19. Sequencing used immunoSEQ multiplex PCR; TCRdb keeps in-frame clones, though not all of them. The profile shows about 140,000 clones, around 80% of them singletons. Sequences were obtained from peripheral blood. The source of these receptors is a man of 80 years or more with acute or convalescent COVID-19. Each CDR3 is given with its conserved first and last residue. A D gene is named only where the DNA matches it firmly. Size values are once, few and many counts, or a class for expanded clones, and some rows have none.

size: .
V: TRBV9
D: TRBD1
J: TRBJ2-1
DNA: TGTGCCAGCAGCGCGGGACAGAAGTCCAATGAGCAGTTCTTC
CDR3: CASSAGQKSNEQFF

size: .
V: TRBV7-2
D: .
J: TRBJ2-3
DNA: TGTGCCAGCAGCTCGGACTCCTTCTTAGATACGCAGTATTTT
CDR3: CASSSDSFLDTQYF

size: once
V: TRBV6-5
D: .
J: TRBJ2-2
DNA: TGTGCCAGCAGTCGGAAGGGGGAACAGGCCGGGGAGCTGTTTTTT
CDR3: CASSRKGEQAGELFF

size: .
V: TRBV9
D: TRBD1
J: TRBJ1-3
DNA: TGTGCCAGCAACATAGGGACAGGCGGTAGCTCTGGAAACACCATATATTTT
CDR3: CASNIGTGGSSGNTIYF

size: .
V: TRBV7-9
D: .
J: TRBJ1-2
DNA: TGTGCCAGCAGCTTAGAAGTTGGAGGAGGAGGCTATGGCTACACCTTC
CDR3: CASSLEVGGGGYGYTF

size: few
V: TRBV28
D: .
J: TRBJ1-1
DNA: TGTGCCAGCAGGTCAGGGAACTGGAACACTGAAGCTTTCTTT
CDR3: CASRSGNWNTEAFF

size: .
V: TRBV2
D: TRBD1
J: TRBJ2-7
DNA: TGTGCCAGCGGACGGACAGGGGCCTACGAGCAGTACTTC
CDR3: CASGRTGAYEQYF

size: .
V: TRBV6-6
D: .
J: TRBJ1-3
DNA: TGTGCCAGCAGCTTCGGACAACCGAGCTCTGGAAACACCATATATTTT
CDR3: CASSFGQPSSGNTIYF

size: .
V: TRBV6-5
D: .
J: TRBJ1-5
DNA: TGTGCCAGCAGTAGGGGAACGGATCAGCCCCAGCATTTT
CDR3: CASSRGTDQPQHF

size: many
V: TRBV5-1
D: TRBD2
J: TRBJ2-7
DNA: TGCGCCAGCAGCCCGGGACTAGCGGGGGCTCCCTCCTACGAGCAGTACTTC
CDR3: CASSPGLAGAPSYEQYF

size: .
V: TRBV4-2
D: TRBD1
J: TRBJ1-2
DNA: TGTGCCAGCAGCCAAGTTGGGACAGCTAACTATGGCTACACCTTC
CDR3: CASSQVGTANYGYTF

size: .
V: TRBV19
D: TRBD2
J: TRBJ2-3
DNA: TGTGCCAGTAGTACTTTGGCGGGGGGCACAGATACGCAGTATTTT
CDR3: CASSTLAGGTDTQYF

size: .
V: TRBV27
D: .
J: TRBJ1-5
DNA: TGTGCCAGCAGTCTAAGGAGGGGAGGCAATCAGCCCCAGCATTTT
CDR3: CASSLRRGGNQPQHF

size: once
V: TRBV2
D: TRBD1
J: TRBJ2-5
DNA: TGTGCCAGCTGCCAGACAGGGGTGGGGGAGACCCAGTACTTC
CDR3: CASCQTGVGETQYF

size: few
V: TRBV4-3
D: TRBD1
J: TRBJ2-7
DNA: TGCGCCAGCAGCCAAGATAGAGGGACAGAGACCTACGAGCAGTACTTC
CDR3: CASSQDRGTETYEQYF

size: once
V: TRBV6-5
D: TRBD2
J: TRBJ2-1
DNA: TGTGCCAGCAGTTACTCCCCGGGCGGGGGTAATGAGCAGTTCTTC
CDR3: CASSYSPGGGNEQFF

size: .
V: TRBV28
D: TRBD1
J: TRBJ1-5
DNA: TGTGCCAGCAGTTTAGCCGACAGGGCACGCAATCAGCCCCAGCATTTT
CDR3: CASSLADRARNQPQHF

size: .
V: TRBV15
D: .
J: TRBJ2-7
DNA: TGTGCCACCAGCAGAGATAATAGACAGCGCTACGAGCAGTACTTC
CDR3: CATSRDNRQRYEQYF

size: .
V: TRBV6-2/TRBV6-3
D: TRBD1
J: TRBJ2-1
DNA: TGTGCCAGCAGCCGGGACAGGGGGCTTGGTGAGCAGTTCTTC
CDR3: CASSRDRGLGEQFF

size: .
V: TRBV28
D: .
J: TRBJ2-3
DNA: TGTGCCAGCAAGGAGAGCGGCACAGATACGCAGTATTTT
CDR3: CASKESGTDTQYF

size: .
V: TRBV5-1
D: TRBD2
J: TRBJ2-1
DNA: TGCGCCAGCGGGACTAGCGGGGGTTACAATGAGCAGTTCTTC
CDR3: CASGTSGGYNEQFF

size: .
V: TRBV7-2
D: TRBD1
J: TRBJ1-6
DNA: TGTGCCAGCGGCGGACAGGGGGTAAGGTCACCCCTCCACTTT
CDR3: CASGGQGVRSPLHF

size: once
V: TRBV7-2
D: .
J: TRBJ1-2
DNA: TGTGCCAGCAGCTTAGCAACTTCAAGACAGGCCCACTATGGCTACACCTTC
CDR3: CASSLATSRQAHYGYTF

size: few
V: TRBV28
D: .
J: TRBJ1-5
DNA: TGTGCCAGCGCCTCCCCGGGGAGCAATCAGCCCCAGCATTTT
CDR3: CASASPGSNQPQHF

size: .
V: TRBV5-4
D: .
J: TRBJ2-7
DNA: TGTGCCAGCAGCCCCGGGACACTATCCTACGAGCAGTACTTC
CDR3: CASSPGTLSYEQYF

size: .
V: TRBV6-6
D: .
J: TRBJ1-3
DNA: TGTGCCAGCAGTTCCCCGGGCTCTGGAAACACCATATATTTT
CDR3: CASSSPGSGNTIYF

size: .
V: TRBV6-6
D: .
J: TRBJ1-1
DNA: TGTGCCAGCAGCGACAATCTTAACACTGAAGCTTTCTTT
CDR3: CASSDNLNTEAFF

size: .
V: TRBV7-2
D: .
J: TRBJ2-7
DNA: TGTGCCAGCAGTAGTGGGGGGGCCATACGCGAGCAGTACTTC
CDR3: CASSSGGAIREQYF

size: .
V: TRBV28
D: .
J: TRBJ2-5
DNA: TGTGCCAGCAGCAACAGGTTAGAGACCCAGTACTTC
CDR3: CASSNRLETQYF

size: .
V: TRBV6-2/TRBV6-3
D: TRBD1
J: TRBJ1-1
DNA: TGTGCCAGCAGTTACGAGACAGGGCGAGGGAACACTGAAGCTTTCTTT
CDR3: CASSYETGRGNTEAFF

size: .
V: TRBV7-3
D: .
J: TRBJ2-1
DNA: TGTGCCAGCAGCTTAGGTTATAGGGGGAACAATGAGCAGTTCTTC
CDR3: CASSLGYRGNNEQFF

size: .
V: TRBV5-6
D: TRBD1
J: TRBJ1-5
DNA: TGTGCCAGCAGCTTAAGGACAGGGGGCGCCTCTTATAGCAATCAGCCCCAGCATTTT
CDR3: CASSLRTGGASYSNQPQHF

size: few
V: TRBV28
D: .
J: TRBJ1-4
DNA: TGTGCCAGCAGTACCTCCCAGGGGTTGATTGAAAAACTGTTTTTT
CDR3: CASSTSQGLIEKLFF

size: once
V: TRBV4-2
D: TRBD1
J: TRBJ1-2
DNA: TGTGCCAGCAGCCAAGGGTGGACAGGTTTTTCAACCGATGGCTACACCTTC
CDR3: CASSQGWTGFSTDGYTF

size: .
V: TRBV6-2/TRBV6-3
D: .
J: TRBJ1-3
DNA: TGTGCCAGCAGCCAGAGCTCTGGAAACACCATATATTTT
CDR3: CASSQSSGNTIYF

size: .
V: TRBV5-1
D: TRBD2
J: TRBJ2-1
DNA: TGCGCCAGTCATAGCGGGGGGGCCTACAATGAGCAGTTCTTC
CDR3: CASHSGGAYNEQFF